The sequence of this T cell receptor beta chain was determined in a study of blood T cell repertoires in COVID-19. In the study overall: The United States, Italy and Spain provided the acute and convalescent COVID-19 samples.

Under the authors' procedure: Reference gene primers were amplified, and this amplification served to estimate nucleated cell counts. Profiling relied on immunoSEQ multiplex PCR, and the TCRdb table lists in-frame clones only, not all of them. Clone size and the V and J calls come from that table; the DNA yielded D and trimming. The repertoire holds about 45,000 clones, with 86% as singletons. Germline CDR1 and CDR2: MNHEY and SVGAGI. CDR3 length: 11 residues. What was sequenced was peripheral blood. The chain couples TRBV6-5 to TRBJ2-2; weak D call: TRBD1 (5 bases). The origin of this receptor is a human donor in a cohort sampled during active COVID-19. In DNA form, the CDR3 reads TGTGCGACAAGGGGCACCGGGGAGCTGTTTTTT. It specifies CATRGTGELFF.